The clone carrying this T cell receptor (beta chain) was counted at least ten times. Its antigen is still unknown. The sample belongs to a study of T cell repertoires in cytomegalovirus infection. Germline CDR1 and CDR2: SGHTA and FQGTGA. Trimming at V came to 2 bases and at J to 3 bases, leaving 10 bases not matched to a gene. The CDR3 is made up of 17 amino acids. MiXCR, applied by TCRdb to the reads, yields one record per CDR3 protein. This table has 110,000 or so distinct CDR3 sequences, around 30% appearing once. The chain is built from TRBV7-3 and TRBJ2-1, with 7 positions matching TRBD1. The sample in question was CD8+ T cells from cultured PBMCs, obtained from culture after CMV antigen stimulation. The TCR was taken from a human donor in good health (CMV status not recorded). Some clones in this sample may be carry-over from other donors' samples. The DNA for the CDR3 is TGTGCCAGCAGCTTACTACCGGGACAGAACGACTACAATGAGCAGTTCTTC. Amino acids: CASSLLPGQNDYNEQFF.